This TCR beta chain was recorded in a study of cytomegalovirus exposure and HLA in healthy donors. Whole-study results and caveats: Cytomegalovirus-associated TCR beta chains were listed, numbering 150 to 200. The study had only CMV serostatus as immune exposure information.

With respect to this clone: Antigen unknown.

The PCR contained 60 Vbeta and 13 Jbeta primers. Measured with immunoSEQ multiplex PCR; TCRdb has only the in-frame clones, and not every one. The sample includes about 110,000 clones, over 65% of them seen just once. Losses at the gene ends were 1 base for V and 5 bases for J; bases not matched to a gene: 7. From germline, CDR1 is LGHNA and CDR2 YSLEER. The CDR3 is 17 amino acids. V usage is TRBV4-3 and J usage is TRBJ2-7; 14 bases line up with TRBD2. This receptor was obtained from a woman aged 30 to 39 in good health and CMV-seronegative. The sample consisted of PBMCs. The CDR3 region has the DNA TGCGCCAGCAGCCAAGCAATAGGGACTAGCGGGAGACACGAGCAGTACTTC. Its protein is CASSQAIGTSGRHEQYF.